This T cell receptor beta chain stems from a study of blood T cell repertoires in COVID-19. On the study more broadly: The United States, Italy and Spain supplied acute and convalescent COVID-19 samples.

In the authors' methods: Nucleated cell number was recorded as an estimate derived from reference gene primer amplification. Sequenced by immunoSEQ multiplex PCR; TCRdb stores in-frame clones only, minus some. The DNA gave D and trimming, while V, J and clone size come from that table. The sample has 150,000 to 200,000 clones; around 87% are singletons. V lost 2 bases, J lost 2 bases, and 11 bases lay in between. Germline CDR1 SGHVS, CDR2 FNYEAQ. This CDR3 region has 15 residues. The origin of this receptor is a woman aged 80 or over with COVID-19, enrolled during active disease. Sequences were obtained from peripheral blood. The chain couples TRBV7-6 to TRBJ2-3; D is unclear. The CDR3 protein is CASSLYKIATDTQYF. CDR3 DNA sequence: TGTGCCAGCAGCTTATACAAGATCGCCACAGATACGCAGTATTTT.